The 22 T cell receptor beta chains in this list originate from one sample, sequenced in a study of OX40 agonist ivuxolimab in advanced cancers. Here immunoSEQ multiplex PCR was the method, and the copy in TCRdb shows in-frame clones only, minus some. Among over 60,000 clones listed, 80% to 85% were seen once. Sample: CD4+ or CD8+ T cells sorted from blood, taken in a trial of the OX40 agonist ivuxolimab. These TCRs come from an adult with an advanced solid tumor such as melanoma, head and neck, liver or kidney cancer.

The chain joins TRBV28 to TRBJ2-1, with D maybe TRBD2 (6 bases). CDR3 length: 15 amino acids. Trimming shortened V by 7 bases and J by 0 bases, and 13 bases separated the two germline ends. CDR1 MDHEN and CDR2 SYDVKM come from the germline V gene. DNA for the CDR3: TGTGCCAGCACTGGAGGGGCTAGCTCCTACAATGAGCAGTTCTTC. It yields the protein CASTGGASSYNEQFF.

The DNA for the CDR3 is TGTGCCAGCAGTGTAAGCCATATGGCCCTCACAGATACGCAGTATTTT. It codes for CASSVSHMALTDTQYF. The chain employs TRBV6-1 and TRBJ2-3, with unresolved D. Trimming cost V 4 bases and J 2 bases, with 16 bases left between them. Germline assignment: CDR1 MNHNS and CDR2 SASEGT. CDR3 length: 16 amino acids.

The chain employs TRBV2 and TRBJ2-2; 9 nucleotides match TRBD1. The CDR3 has 15 residues. V lost 2 bases and J lost 6; bases outside the gene matches: 4. Looked up from germline, CDR1 is SNHLY and CDR2 is FYNNEI. Written as DNA, the CDR3 is TGTGCCAGCAGTGAATTGGGACAGGGTGCCGGGGAGCTGTTTTTT. Protein: CASSELGQGAGELFF.

This rearrangement joins TRBV2 to TRBJ1-1; unclear D gene. The CDR3 runs 12 residues. The germline V and J ends were trimmed by 7 bases and 5 bases, with 11 bases remaining between them. Germline values: CDR1 SNHLY, CDR2 FYNNEI. The CDR3 region is CASIKSRTEAFF. CDR3 sequence (DNA): TGTGCCAGCATAAAATCGAGGACTGAAGCTTTCTTT.

The chain joins TRBV7-3 to TRBJ1-1; D possibly corresponds to TRBD1 (5 bases). Trimming pared 5 bases from V and 5 bases from J, leaving 15 bases between. Germline-derived CDR1 and CDR2 are SGHTA and FQGTGA. CDR3 size: 14 residues. The CDR3 nucleotides read TGTGCCAGCAGCCCCGCCCCGGGGCGAACTGAAGCTTTCTTT. Amino acids: CASSPAPGRTEAFF.

The V call is TRBV2, the J call TRBJ2-2, with D possibly being TRBD2 (7 bases). Germline V gene lookup returns CDR1 SNHLY and CDR2 FYNNEI. This CDR3 spans 18 amino acids. Trimming shortened V by 0 bases and J by 3 bases, and 17 bases separated the two germline ends. This chain's CDR3 is CASSEAFGGPTYTGELFF. The CDR3, as DNA: TGTGCCAGCAGTGAAGCATTCGGGGGGCCTACCTACACCGGGGAGCTGTTTTTT.

The V and J genes are TRBV28 and TRBJ1-5; D possibly corresponds to TRBD1 (6 bases). CDR1 is MDHEN and CDR2 is SYDVKM in the germline V gene. The CDR3 runs to 13 residues. The germline V and J ends were trimmed by 6 bases and 7 bases, with 13 bases remaining between them. This CDR3 reads CASRRGRWQPQHF. CDR3 coding DNA: TGTGCCAGCAGGCGGGGGCGATGGCAGCCCCAGCATTTT.

The chain combines TRBV7-9 with TRBJ1-4, with D possibly TRBD1 on 5 matching bases. The germline V gene has CDR1 SEHNR and CDR2 FQNEAQ (reference sequence). This CDR3 region has 17 residues. Trimming removed 1 base at V and 0 bases at J, with 12 bases between. The chain's CDR3 is CASSLVGWTPTNEKLFF. The DNA for the CDR3 is TGTGCCAGCAGCTTAGTAGGCTGGACACCAACTAATGAAAAACTGTTTTTT.

The rearrangement uses TRBV5-1 and TRBJ1-4, with 7 bases that match TRBD1. After removal of 1 base from V and 0 bases from J, the junction contained 3 bases not matched to a gene. Looked up from germline, CDR1 is SGHRS and CDR2 is YFSETQ. The length of the CDR3 is 16 residues. The DNA of the CDR3 is TGCGCCAGCAGCTTGCTGGGACAGACAACTAATGAAAAACTGTTTTTT. It is translated as CASSLLGQTTNEKLFF.

The rearrangement links TRBV19 to TRBJ2-1, with 8 positions matching TRBD1. With V trimmed by 7 bases and J by 0 bases, 5 bases remained unmatched. The CDR3 contains 15 residues. Germline CDR1 reads LNHDA; CDR2 reads SQIVND (reference sequence). CDR3 sequence reads: CASIRTGSSYNEQFF. The CDR3 DNA sequence: TGTGCCAGTATCCGGACAGGGAGCTCCTACAATGAGCAGTTCTTC.

The chain recombines TRBV6-1 with TRBJ1-1; TRBD1 might be the D (5 bases). The V gene lost 0 bases and the J gene lost 8 bases, with 19 bases spanning the gap. Per the germline V gene, CDR1 is MNHNS and CDR2 is SASEGT. The CDR3 extends over 16 amino acids. DNA for the CDR3: TGTGCCAGCAGTGAAGCGCTGGGTAGGCCAGGGAAAGAAGCTTTCTTT. It codes for CASSEALGRPGKEAFF.

The chain is built from TRBV19 and TRBJ1-2, with a tentative D call TRBD1 (6 bases). V was clipped by 6 bases and J by 4 bases, with 12 bases between them. The CDR3 runs to 13 residues. Germline lookup yields CDR1 LNHDA and CDR2 SQIVND (reference sequence). The CDR3 DNA follows: TGTGCCAGTAGCAGACAGGAAACCTATGGCTACACCTTC. Amino acids: CASSRQETYGYTF.

The rearrangement links TRBV2 to TRBJ2-3, with 7 nucleotides matching TRBD1. The CDR3 is made up of 16 amino acids. Germline V lookup: CDR1 SNHLY, CDR2 FYNNEI. The V and J ends lost 1 base and 0 bases, in that order; junction bases with no gene match: 4. The CDR3 DNA is TGTGCCAGCAGTGAAGACAGGGGCCTTAGCACAGATACGCAGTATTTT. Translating it yields CASSEDRGLSTDTQYF.

This clone was detected a few times. The V call is TRBV30, the J call TRBJ1-5, with D hard to call. Between the trimmed V and J ends, which lost 0 bases and 7 bases, there was a span of 10 bases. Germline loops: CDR1 GTSNPN, CDR2 SVGIG (reference sequence). The CDR3 extends over 13 amino acids. As DNA, the CDR3 is TGTGCCTGGAGTGTACGGGGAGAGCAGCCCCAGCATTTT. Its protein is CAWSVRGEQPQHF.

The chain employs TRBV5-1 and TRBJ1-1, with D possibly being TRBD1 (6 bases). V lost 0 bases and J lost 11, with 23 bases in between. The length of the CDR3 is 16 residues. Germline V gives CDR1 SGHRS, CDR2 YFSETQ. CDR3 sequence (DNA): TGCGCCAGCAGCTTGGCGTCGGGGGGCGGAAGTTCCGGGGCTTTCTTT. Translated, it gives CASSLASGGGSSGAFF.

This chain uses TRBV7-2 with TRBJ2-2; unclear D gene. Per germline, CDR1 SGHTA and CDR2 FQGNSA. V was cut by 1 base and J by 3 bases, with 6 bases left in between. The CDR3 has 14 amino acids. CDR3 in amino acids: CASSLVTYTGELFF. CDR3 nucleotide sequence: TGTGCCAGCAGCTTAGTTACCTACACCGGGGAGCTGTTTTTT.

Comment on this clone: The sample has other DNA sequences that encode this CDR3 too. V and J are TRBV4-3 and TRBJ2-5; 10 bases are a match to TRBD2. With V trimmed by 4 bases and J by 6 bases, 2 bases remained unmatched. CDR1 LGHNA and CDR2 YSLEER come from the germline V gene. The CDR3 sequence is 13 residues long. The CDR3 loop is CASSPSGSQTQYF. DNA of the CDR3: TGCGCCAGCAGCCCTAGCGGGAGCCAGACCCAGTACTTC.

This clone has only a few counts. V usage is TRBV6-5 and J usage is TRBJ1-1, with a tentative D call TRBD1 (5 bases). The CDR3 is made up of 15 amino acids. CDR1 is MNHEY and CDR2 is SVGAGI in the germline V gene. The V gene lost 5 bases and the J gene lost 0 bases, with 13 bases spanning the gap. Written as DNA, the CDR3 is TGTGCCAGCAGTAGGGGTACAGGACTGAACACTGAAGCTTTCTTT. It translates to CASSRGTGLNTEAFF.

The V call is TRBV11-3, the J call TRBJ2-1, with TRBD1 identical over 7 bases. Per germline, CDR1 SGHNT and CDR2 YENEEA. This CDR3 has 16 residues. Unmatched junction bases numbered 10, after V lost 4 bases and J lost 4 bases. The chain's CDR3 is CASSSAGTDPYNEQFF. In nucleotides, the CDR3 is TGTGCCAGCAGCTCTGCCGGGACAGACCCATACAATGAGCAGTTCTTC.

The table lists this clone with a count of one. This chain joins TRBV6-4 and TRBJ2-7; no clear D. Germline-derived CDR1 and CDR2 are MRHNA and SNTAGT. V lost 3 bases and J 3 bases, leaving 12 bases between the germline ends. The CDR3 has 14 residues. This chain's CDR3 is CASSEPTDLYEQYV. In nucleotides, the CDR3 is TGTGCCAGCAGTGAACCGACGGATCTCTACGAGCAGTACGTC.

The CDR3 nucleotides are TGTGCCAGCAGGGTCCATCGGGAGGCCGGGGAGCTGTTTTTT. Translated, it gives CASRVHREAGELFF. The chain is built from TRBV6-5 and TRBJ2-2; 7 positions agree with TRBD2. The V and J ends lost 6 bases and 6 bases, in that order; junction bases with no gene match: 7. The germline CDR1 and CDR2 sequences are MNHEY and SVGAGI. The CDR3 consists of 14 residues.

The chain recombines TRBV10-3 with TRBJ2-7; D is uncertain. Germline assignment: CDR1 ENHRY and CDR2 SYGVKD. CDR3 length equals 13 residues. Trimming pared 3 bases from V and 6 bases from J, leaving 12 bases between. The CDR3 here is CAISDSLEAEQYV. The CDR3 DNA reads as TGTGCCATCAGTGACTCCCTTGAGGCCGAGCAGTACGTC.